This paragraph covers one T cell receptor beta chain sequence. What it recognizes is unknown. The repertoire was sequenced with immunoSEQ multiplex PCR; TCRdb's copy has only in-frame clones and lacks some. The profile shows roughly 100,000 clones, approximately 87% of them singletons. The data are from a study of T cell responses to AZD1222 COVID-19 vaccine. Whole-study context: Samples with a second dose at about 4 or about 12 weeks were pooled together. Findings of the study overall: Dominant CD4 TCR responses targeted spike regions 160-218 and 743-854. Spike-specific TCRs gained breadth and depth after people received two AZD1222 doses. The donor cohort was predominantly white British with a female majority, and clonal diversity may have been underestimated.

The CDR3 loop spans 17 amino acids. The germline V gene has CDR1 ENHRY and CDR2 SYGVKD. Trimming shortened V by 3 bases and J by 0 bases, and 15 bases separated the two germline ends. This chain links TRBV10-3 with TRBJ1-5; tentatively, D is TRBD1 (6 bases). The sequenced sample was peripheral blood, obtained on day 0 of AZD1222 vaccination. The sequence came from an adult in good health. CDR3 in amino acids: CAISDPRDTYSNQPQHF. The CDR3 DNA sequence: TGTGCCATCAGTGACCCCCGGGACACATATAGCAATCAGCCCCAGCATTTT.